The next 13 T cell receptor beta chains were all read from a single sample in a study of blood T cells in healthy people across ages. A second PCR of 7 to 11 cycles used a sample-barcoded 5' primer and a J-beta primer mix. TCRdb re-analysed the 5' RACE reads in MiXCR, keeping a single row per CDR3 protein. The sample consists of hundreds of thousands of distinct CDR3 sequences, more than 20% of them appearing once. Sequences were obtained from blood. The receptors here all came from a man aged 70 or older in good health.

The gene calls are TRBV28 and TRBJ2-7; 7 positions match TRBD1. With 5 bases clipped from V and 2 bases from J, the junction kept 9 bases outside the gene matches. This CDR3 is 15 amino acids long. In germline, CDR1 is MDHEN, CDR2 SYDVKM. The CDR3 DNA reads as TGTGCCAGCAGTCCCCCGACAGGGACAGCCTACGAGCAGTACTTC. It is translated as CASSPPTGTAYEQYF. The variable domain in full, completed from reference TRBV28 and TRBJ2-7, reads DVKVTQSSRYLVKRTGEKVFLECVQDMDHENMFWYRQDPGLGLRLIYFSYDVKMKEKGDIPEGYSVSREKKERFSLILESASTNQTSMYLCASSPPTGTAYEQYFGPGTRLTVT.

This sequence joins TRBV9 and TRBJ2-1; D is perhaps TRBD2 (5 bases). The V end was cut by 0 bases, the J end by 5 bases, with 9 bases between. This CDR3 spans 14 amino acids. Germline V CDR1 and CDR2: SGDLS, YYNGEE. CDR3: CASSVDGKNNEQFF. Written as DNA, the CDR3 is TGTGCCAGCAGCGTAGACGGGAAGAACAATGAGCAGTTCTTC.

The chain carries TRBV5-1 and TRBJ2-5; D not certain. V dropped 2 bases and J dropped 1 base, with 9 bases sitting between them. CDR3 length: 14 amino acids. Per the germline V gene, CDR1 is SGHRS and CDR2 is YFSETQ. CDR3: CASSFQDLQETQYF. Written as DNA, the CDR3 is TGCGCCAGCAGCTTCCAGGATCTCCAAGAGACCCAGTACTTC.

This clonotype was detected only once. The chain combines TRBV3-1 with TRBJ2-1; D may be TRBD2 (5 bases). The CDR3 runs 16 residues. The V end lost 3 bases, the J end lost 6 bases, and 18 bases lay between the germline ends. CDR1 is LGHDT, CDR2 YNNKEL, per germline (reference sequence). The CDR3 region has the DNA TGTGCCAGCAGCCAGCAAACTAGAGGTCATAGCAATGAGCAGTTCTTC. It specifies CASSQQTRGHSNEQFF.

This clonotype was picked up many times. The chain is built from TRBV13 and TRBJ2-1; 13 bases map to TRBD2. From germline, CDR1 is PRHDT and CDR2 FYEKMQ (reference sequence). This CDR3 contains 17 residues. V was pared by 4 bases and J by 1 base, with 4 bases of the junction left unmatched. The CDR3 spells CASSSTSGRVSYNEQFF. The CDR3 region has the DNA TGTGCCAGCAGCTCCACTAGCGGGAGGGTTTCCTACAATGAGCAGTTCTTC.

This chain joins TRBV9 and TRBJ1-5; D is uncertain. Germline CDR1 SGDLS, CDR2 YYNGEE. This CDR3 is built from 13 residues. The germline V and J ends were trimmed by 0 bases and 5 bases, with 6 bases remaining between them. The CDR3 loop reads CASSVEWDQPQHF. CDR3 sequence (DNA): TGTGCCAGCAGCGTAGAATGGGATCAGCCCCAGCATTTT.

V usage is TRBV20-1 and J usage is TRBJ2-1, with D perhaps matching TRBD2 (5 bases). The CDR3 length is 14 residues. The germline gives CDR1 DFQATT, CDR2 SNEGSKA (reference sequence). V gave up 3 bases and J gave up 5 bases, with 14 bases separating them. DNA of the CDR3: TGCAGTGCTAGGACTACCGGACCTAACAATGAGCAGTTCTTC. This sequence encodes CSARTTGPNNEQFF.

This clonotype has just a few counts. V gene TRBV29-1 combines with J gene TRBJ2-7, with D uncertain. This CDR3 has 16 residues. CDR1 is SQVTM, CDR2 ANQGSEA, per germline. V lost 1 base and J lost 3, with 19 bases in between. The CDR3 loop is CSVEVGQRRSNYEQYF. The CDR3 coding sequence is TGCAGCGTTGAAGTAGGGCAGCGAAGATCCAACTACGAGCAGTACTTC.

This clonotype was observed a few times. The chain joins TRBV6-4 to TRBJ2-7; D unclear. The CDR3 consists of 13 residues. CDR1 MRHNA and CDR2 SNTAGT come from the germline V gene. V dropped 6 bases and J dropped 2 bases, with 11 bases sitting between them. In DNA, the CDR3 is TGTGCCAGCAGGAGGCACAGCCCCTACGAGCAGTACTTC. It codes for CASRRHSPYEQYF.

The V call is TRBV5-1, the J call TRBJ1-5; weak D call: TRBD1 (5 bases). Looked up from germline, CDR1 is SGHRS and CDR2 is YFSETQ. The CDR3 has 14 amino acids. V was cut by 1 base and J by 3 bases, with 8 bases left in between. This chain's CDR3 is CASSLTGPNQPQHF. The CDR3 DNA follows: TGCGCCAGCAGCTTGACAGGCCCCAATCAGCCCCAGCATTTT.

About this clonotype itself: Germline and junction disagree at one end, which may indicate a read error. The gene calls are TRBV27 and TRBJ2-7; D remains unclear. This CDR3 spans 11 amino acids. Germline V gives CDR1 MNHEY, CDR2 SMNVEV (reference sequence). The DNA for the CDR3 is TGTGCCAGCGGTTTTCTTTACGAGCAGTACTTC. Amino acids: CASGFLYEQYF.

The V and J genes are TRBV29-1 and TRBJ1-1, with TRBD1 as a possible D gene (6 bases). Germline CDR1 is SQVTM and CDR2 is ANQGSEA. V was trimmed by 3 bases and J by 0 bases, leaving 14 bases between them. The length of the CDR3 is 15 residues. The CDR3 sequence: CSVEVGGRVNTEAFF. CDR3 sequence (DNA): TGCAGCGTTGAGGTGGGGGGCCGGGTGAACACTGAAGCTTTCTTT.

In this sample, this clonotype turned up a few times. The J gene is TRBJ2-3, the V gene TRBV4-1, with no clear D. The V and J ends lost 1 base and 6 bases respectively, with 5 bases between them. Looked up from germline, CDR1 is MGHRA and CDR2 is YSYEKL. The CDR3 consists of 12 residues. The CDR3, as DNA: TGCGCCAGCAGCCAAGTAATGGATACGCAGTATTTT. It encodes CASSQVMDTQYF.